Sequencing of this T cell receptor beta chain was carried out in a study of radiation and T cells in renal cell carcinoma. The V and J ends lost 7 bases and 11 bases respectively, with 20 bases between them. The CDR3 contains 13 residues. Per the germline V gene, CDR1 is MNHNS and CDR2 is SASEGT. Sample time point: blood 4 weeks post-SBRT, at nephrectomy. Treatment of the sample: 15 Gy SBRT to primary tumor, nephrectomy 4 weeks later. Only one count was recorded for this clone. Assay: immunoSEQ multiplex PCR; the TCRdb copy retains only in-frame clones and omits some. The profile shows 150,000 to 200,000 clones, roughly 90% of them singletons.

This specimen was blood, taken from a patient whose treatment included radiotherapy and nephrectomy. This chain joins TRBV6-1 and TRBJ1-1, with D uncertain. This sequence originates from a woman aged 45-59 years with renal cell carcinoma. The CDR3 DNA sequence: TGTGCCAGCACCCCATCGGGCAGTTCCCGCGCTTTCTTT. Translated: CASTPSGSSRAFF.